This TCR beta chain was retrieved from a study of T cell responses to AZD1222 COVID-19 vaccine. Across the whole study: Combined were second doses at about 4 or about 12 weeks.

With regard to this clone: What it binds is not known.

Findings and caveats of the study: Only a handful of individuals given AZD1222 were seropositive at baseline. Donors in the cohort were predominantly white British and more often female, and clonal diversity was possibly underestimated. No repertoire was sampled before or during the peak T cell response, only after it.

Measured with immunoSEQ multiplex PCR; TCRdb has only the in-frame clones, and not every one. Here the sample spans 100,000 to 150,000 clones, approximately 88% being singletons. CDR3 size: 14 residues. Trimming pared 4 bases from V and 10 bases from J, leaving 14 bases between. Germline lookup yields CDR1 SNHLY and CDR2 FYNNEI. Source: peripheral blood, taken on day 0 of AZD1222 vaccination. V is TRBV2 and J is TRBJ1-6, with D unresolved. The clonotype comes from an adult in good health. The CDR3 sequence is CASSVWQAGSPLHF. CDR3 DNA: TGTGCCAGCAGTGTCTGGCAGGCAGGATCACCCCTCCACTTT.